Each of the 3 T cell receptor beta chains below was sequenced from the same sample in a study of radiotherapy plus CTLA-4 blockade in lung cancer listed by TCRdb under 2018. The protocol used for the library was the immunoSEQ multiplex PCR assay. The table was pulled from immuneACCESS by TCRdb, which kept in-frame rearrangements only. Such tables lose some clones; where checked, under half of the loss comes from unresolved V genes, and the rest has no known cause. This sample has about 120,000 clones in its table, and 75% to 90% of those were observed once. The top ten clonotypes cover 5.5% to 7% of the sample. The specimen comprised peripheral blood, sampled from a patient treated with radiotherapy plus ipilimumab. All receptors derive from a human donor with non-small cell lung cancer that progressed on radiotherapy plus ipilimumab.

The chain carries TRBV19 and TRBJ1-5, with D tentatively TRBD1 (5 bases). V dropped 7 bases and J dropped 2 bases, with 15 bases sitting between them. The CDR3 length is 15 residues. Germline CDR1 and CDR2: LNHDA and SQIVND (reference sequence). CDR3 amino acids: CASTSGNSRNQPQHF. In nucleotides, the CDR3 is TGTGCCAGTACGTCAGGGAACTCCCGCAATCAGCCCCAGCATTTT.

The rearrangement joins TRBV6-6 to TRBJ2-3; 11 nucleotides agree with TRBD2. The CDR3 runs to 14 residues. Per germline, CDR1 MNHNY and CDR2 SVGAGI (reference sequence). V lost 5 bases and J lost 5; bases outside the gene matches: 3. Written as DNA, the CDR3 is TGTGCCAGCAGTACGGGACTAGCGGTAGATACGCAGTATTTT. Translated, it gives CASSTGLAVDTQYF.

V and J are TRBV5-1 and TRBJ2-7; no clear D. V lost 4 bases to trimming and J lost 3 bases, with 14 bases between them. Germline CDR1 and CDR2: SGHRS and YFSETQ. CDR3 length: 14 amino acids. CDR3 protein: CASSPSRSDYEQYF. The CDR3 nucleotides read TGCGCCAGCAGCCCGAGCAGGTCCGACTACGAGCAGTACTTC.